These T cell receptor beta chains were read from a single sample in a study of T cell repertoires in cytomegalovirus infection. TCRdb re-called the reads with MiXCR, one entry per CDR3 protein. The sample has 310,000 or so distinct CDR3 sequences, about 9.1% seen once; the top ten hold over 2.5%. The sequenced sample consisted of PBMCs. Receptors were obtained from a human donor in good health (CMV status not recorded). Some clones in this sample may be carry-over from other donors' samples. CDR3s include the opening cysteine and the closing phenylalanine or tryptophan.

v_call,j_call,cdr3_aa
TRBV19,TRBJ1-1,CASSTFQGMNTEAFF
TRBV5-6,TRBJ1-2,CASSLGSDYGYTF
TRBV11-2,TRBJ2-1,CASSGGDYHYNEQFF
TRBV2,TRBJ1-2,CATGGTNYGYTF
TRBV6-1,TRBJ1-1,CASSRRTGGTNTEAFF
TRBV20-1,TRBJ2-7,CSARDRRANSYEQYF
TRBV7-8,TRBJ2-3,CASSLAGSNTDTQYF
TRBV7-2,TRBJ1-1,CASSLRRSNREAFF
TRBV6-6,TRBJ2-5,CASSYGLAGEGETQYF
TRBV6-2/TRBV6-3,TRBJ2-5,CASTRWSGPTETQYF
TRBV7-3,TRBJ2-2,CASSLTLGLGTGELFF
TRBV7-3,TRBJ1-1,CASSFTQNTEAFF
TRBV10-2,TRBJ1-5,CASGAGTGVQPQHF
TRBV4-1,TRBJ2-5,CASSQVSGAETQYF
TRBV28,TRBJ1-1,CASRTVVWNTEAFF
TRBV20-1,TRBJ1-2,CSARRRTGKNYGYTF
TRBV6-5,TRBJ1-4,CASSYYSGVTGQKLFF
TRBV7-2,TRBJ1-1,CASSQDGRAEAFF
TRBV29-1,TRBJ2-5,CSVEKAGGQETQYF
TRBV19,TRBJ2-1,CASKAGVSYNEQFF
TRBV6-6,TRBJ1-2,CASSYGSMGYTF
TRBV7-8,TRBJ1-1,CASSPGQGSGEAFF
TRBV20-1,TRBJ2-3,CSARDFEGITDTQYF
TRBV29-1,TRBJ2-3,CSVEKDTDTQYF